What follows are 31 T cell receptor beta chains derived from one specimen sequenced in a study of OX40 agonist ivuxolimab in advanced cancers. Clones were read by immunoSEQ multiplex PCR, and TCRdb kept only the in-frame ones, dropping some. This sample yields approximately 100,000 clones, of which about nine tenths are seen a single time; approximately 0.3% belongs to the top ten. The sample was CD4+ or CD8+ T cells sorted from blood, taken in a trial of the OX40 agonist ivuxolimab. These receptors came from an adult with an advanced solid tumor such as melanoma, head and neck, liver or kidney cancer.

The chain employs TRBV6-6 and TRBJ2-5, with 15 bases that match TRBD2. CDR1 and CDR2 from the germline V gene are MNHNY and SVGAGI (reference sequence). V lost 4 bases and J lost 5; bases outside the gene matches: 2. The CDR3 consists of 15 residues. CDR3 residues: CASSFGLAGGETQYF. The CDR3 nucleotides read TGTGCCAGCAGTTTTGGACTAGCGGGAGGGGAGACCCAGTACTTC.

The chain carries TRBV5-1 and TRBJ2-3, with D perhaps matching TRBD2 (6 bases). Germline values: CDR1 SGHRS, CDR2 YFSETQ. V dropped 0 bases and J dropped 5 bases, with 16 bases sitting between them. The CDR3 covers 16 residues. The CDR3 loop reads CASSLGGAGRKDTQYF. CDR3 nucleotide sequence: TGCGCCAGCAGCTTGGGAGGGGCGGGAAGGAAAGATACGCAGTATTTT.

CDR3 sequence (DNA): TGCAGTGCCTTACGGGGGAAAGCTTTCTTT. Protein product: CSALRGKAFF. The genes are TRBV20-1 and TRBJ1-1; D may be TRBD1 (5 bases). In germline, CDR1 is DFQATT, CDR2 SNEGSKA (reference sequence). This CDR3 has 10 amino acids. With 6 bases removed from V and 9 bases from J, the gap between germline ends came to 11 bases.

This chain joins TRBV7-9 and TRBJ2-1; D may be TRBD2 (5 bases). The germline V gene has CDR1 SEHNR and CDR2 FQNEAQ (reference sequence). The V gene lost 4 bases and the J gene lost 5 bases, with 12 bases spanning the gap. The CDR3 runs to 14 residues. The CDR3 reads CASSSSGIHNEQFF. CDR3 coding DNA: TGTGCCAGCAGCTCAAGCGGCATCCACAATGAGCAGTTCTTC.

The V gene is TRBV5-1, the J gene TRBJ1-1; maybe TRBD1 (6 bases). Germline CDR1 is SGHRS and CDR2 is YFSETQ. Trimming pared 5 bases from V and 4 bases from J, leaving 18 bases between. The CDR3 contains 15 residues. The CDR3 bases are TGCGCCAGCAGTCGGGGGGCAGAGGTTCTCACTGAAGCTTTCTTT. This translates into CASSRGAEVLTEAFF. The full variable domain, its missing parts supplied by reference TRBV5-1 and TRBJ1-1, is KAGVTQTPRYLIKTRGQQVTLSCSPISGHRSVSWYQQTPGQGLQFLFEYFSETQRNKGNFPGRFSGRQFSNSRSEMNVSTLELGDSALYLCASSRGAEVLTEAFFGQGTRLTVV.

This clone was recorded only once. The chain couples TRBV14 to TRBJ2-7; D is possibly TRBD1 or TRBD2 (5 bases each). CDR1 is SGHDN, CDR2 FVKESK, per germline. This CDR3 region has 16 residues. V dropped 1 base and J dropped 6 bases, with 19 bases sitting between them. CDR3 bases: TGTGCCAGCAGCCAAGTGCAAGCGGCAAGGGGTGGCGAGCAGTACTTC. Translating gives CASSQVQAARGGEQYF.

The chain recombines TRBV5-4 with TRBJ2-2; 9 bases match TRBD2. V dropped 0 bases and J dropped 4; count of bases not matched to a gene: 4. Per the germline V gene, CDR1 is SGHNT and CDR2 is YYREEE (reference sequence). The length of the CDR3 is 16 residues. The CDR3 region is CASSLGLAGITGELFF. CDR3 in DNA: TGTGCCAGCAGCTTGGGGCTAGCGGGGATCACCGGGGAGCTGTTTTTT.

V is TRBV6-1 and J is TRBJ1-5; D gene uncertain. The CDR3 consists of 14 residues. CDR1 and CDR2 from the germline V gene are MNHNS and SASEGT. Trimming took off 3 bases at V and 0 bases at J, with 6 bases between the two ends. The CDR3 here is CASSDRFSNQPQHF. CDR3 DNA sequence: TGTGCCAGCAGTGATAGATTTAGCAATCAGCCCCAGCATTTT.

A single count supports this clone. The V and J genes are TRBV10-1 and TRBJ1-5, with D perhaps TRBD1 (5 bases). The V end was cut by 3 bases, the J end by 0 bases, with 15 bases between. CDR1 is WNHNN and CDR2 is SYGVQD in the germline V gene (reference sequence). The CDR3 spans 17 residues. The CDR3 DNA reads TGCGCCAGCAGTGATCCGGGACGGAGGTATAGCAATCAGCCCCAGCATTTT. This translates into CASSDPGRRYSNQPQHF.

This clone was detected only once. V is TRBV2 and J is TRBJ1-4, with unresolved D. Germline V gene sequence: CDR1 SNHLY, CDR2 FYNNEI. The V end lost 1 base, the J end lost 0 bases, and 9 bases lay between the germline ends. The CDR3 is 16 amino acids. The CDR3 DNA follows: TGTGCCAGCAGTGAAGACACACCATCAACTAATGAAAAACTGTTTTTT. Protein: CASSEDTPSTNEKLFF.

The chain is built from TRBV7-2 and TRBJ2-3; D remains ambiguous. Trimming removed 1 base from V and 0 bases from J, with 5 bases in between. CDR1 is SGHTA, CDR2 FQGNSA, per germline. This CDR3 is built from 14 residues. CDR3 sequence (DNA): TGTGCCAGCAGCTTAGATCCTAGCACAGATACGCAGTATTTT. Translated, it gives CASSLDPSTDTQYF.

CDR3 sequence: CASSSRQGTIQETQYF. The CDR3 DNA reads as TGTGCCAGCAGCTCACGACAGGGGACGATCCAAGAGACCCAGTACTTC. The V gene is TRBV9, the J gene TRBJ2-5, with 8 bases aligning to TRBD1. Germline V CDR1 and CDR2: SGDLS, YYNGEE. V lost 4 bases to trimming and J lost 1 base; unmatched junction nucleotides: 9. The CDR3 covers 16 residues.

CDR3 in DNA: TGTGCCAGCAGCATTGGGGTGAACACTGAAGCTTTCTTT. Translated, it gives CASSIGVNTEAFF. The chain links TRBV7-9 to TRBJ1-1; no reliable D call. Trimming pared 5 bases from V and 0 bases from J, leaving 7 bases between. Germline CDR1 SEHNR, CDR2 FQNEAQ (reference sequence). This CDR3 spans 13 amino acids. Together with reference TRBV7-9 and TRBJ1-1, the CDR3 gives the full variable domain: DTGVSQNPRHKITKRGQNVTFRCDPISEHNRLYWYRQTLGQGPEFLTYFQNEAQLEKSRLLSDRFSAERPKGSFSTLEIQRTEQGDSAMYLCASSIGVNTEAFFGQGTRLTVV.

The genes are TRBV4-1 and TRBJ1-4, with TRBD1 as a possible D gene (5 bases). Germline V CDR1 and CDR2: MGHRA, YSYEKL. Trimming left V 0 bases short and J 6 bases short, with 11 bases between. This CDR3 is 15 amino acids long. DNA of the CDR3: TGCGCCAGCAGCCAAGATGGGTCGGGGGATGAAAAACTGTTTTTT. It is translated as CASSQDGSGDEKLFF.

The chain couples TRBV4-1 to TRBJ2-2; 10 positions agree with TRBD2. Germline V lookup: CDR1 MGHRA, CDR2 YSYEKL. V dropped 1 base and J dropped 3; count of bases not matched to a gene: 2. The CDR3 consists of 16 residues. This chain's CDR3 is CASSQVSGRDTGELFF. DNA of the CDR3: TGCGCCAGCAGCCAAGTCAGCGGGAGGGACACCGGGGAGCTGTTTTTT.

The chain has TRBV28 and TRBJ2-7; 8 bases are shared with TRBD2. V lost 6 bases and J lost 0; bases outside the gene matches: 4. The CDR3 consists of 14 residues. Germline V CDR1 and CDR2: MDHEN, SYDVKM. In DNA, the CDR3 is TGTGCCAGCAGGCCCGGGACTAGCTCCTACGAGCAGTACTTC. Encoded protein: CASRPGTSSYEQYF.

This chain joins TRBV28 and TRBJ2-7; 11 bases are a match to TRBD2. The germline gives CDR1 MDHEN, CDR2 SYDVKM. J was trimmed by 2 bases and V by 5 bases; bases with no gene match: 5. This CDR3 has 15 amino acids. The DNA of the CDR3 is TGTGCCAGCAGTCCGATAGCGGGAGGGCCCTACGAGCAGTACTTC. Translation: CASSPIAGGPYEQYF.

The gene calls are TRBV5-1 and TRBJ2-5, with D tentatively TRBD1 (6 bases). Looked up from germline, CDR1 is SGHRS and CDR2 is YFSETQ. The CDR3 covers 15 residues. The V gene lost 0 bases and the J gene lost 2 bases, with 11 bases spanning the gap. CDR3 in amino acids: CASSLATGLQETQYF. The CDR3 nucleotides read TGCGCCAGCAGCTTGGCGACAGGTTTACAAGAGACCCAGTACTTC.

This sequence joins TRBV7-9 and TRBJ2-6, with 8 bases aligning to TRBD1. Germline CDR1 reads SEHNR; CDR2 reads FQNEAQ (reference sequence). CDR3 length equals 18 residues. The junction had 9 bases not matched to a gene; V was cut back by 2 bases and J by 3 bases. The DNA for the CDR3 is TGTGCCAGCAGCTTAAGGTCGAGCAGGGGGCTTGGGGCCAACGTCCTGACTTTC. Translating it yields CASSLRSSRGLGANVLTF.

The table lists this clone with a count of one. The CDR3 loop reads CATSGGGTDTQYF. For the CDR3, the DNA is TGTGCCACCAGCGGAGGGGGCACAGATACGCAGTATTTT. The chain links TRBV15 to TRBJ2-3; D might be TRBD2 (6 bases). This CDR3 region has 13 residues. The germline V gene has CDR1 LNHNV and CDR2 YYDKDF (reference sequence). V gave up 5 bases and J gave up 1 base, with 7 bases separating them.

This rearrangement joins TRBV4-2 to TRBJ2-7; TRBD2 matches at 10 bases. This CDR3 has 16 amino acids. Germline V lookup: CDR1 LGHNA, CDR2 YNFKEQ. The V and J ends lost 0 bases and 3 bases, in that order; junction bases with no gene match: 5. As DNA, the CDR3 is TGTGCCAGCAGCCAAGAACTAGCGGGAATTAACTACGAGCAGTACTTC. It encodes CASSQELAGINYEQYF.

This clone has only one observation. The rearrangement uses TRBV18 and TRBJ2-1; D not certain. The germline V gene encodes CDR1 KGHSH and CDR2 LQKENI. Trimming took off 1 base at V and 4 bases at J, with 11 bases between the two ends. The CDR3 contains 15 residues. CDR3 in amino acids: CASSPQALVYNEQFF. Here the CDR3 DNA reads TGTGCCAGCTCACCACAGGCCCTGGTATACAATGAGCAGTTCTTC. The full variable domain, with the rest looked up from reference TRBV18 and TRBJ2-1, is NAGVMQNPRHLVRRRGQEARLRCSPMKGHSHVYWYRQLPEEGLKFMVYLQKENIIDESGMPKERFSAEFPKEGPSILRIQQVVRGDSAAYFCASSPQALVYNEQFFGPGTRLTVL.

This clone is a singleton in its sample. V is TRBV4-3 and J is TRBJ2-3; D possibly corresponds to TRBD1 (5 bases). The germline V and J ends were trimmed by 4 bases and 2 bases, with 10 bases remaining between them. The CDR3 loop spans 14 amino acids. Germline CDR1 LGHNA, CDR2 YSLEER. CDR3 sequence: CASSLQGNTDTQYF. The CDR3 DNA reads TGCGCCAGCAGCCTTCAGGGAAACACAGATACGCAGTATTTT.

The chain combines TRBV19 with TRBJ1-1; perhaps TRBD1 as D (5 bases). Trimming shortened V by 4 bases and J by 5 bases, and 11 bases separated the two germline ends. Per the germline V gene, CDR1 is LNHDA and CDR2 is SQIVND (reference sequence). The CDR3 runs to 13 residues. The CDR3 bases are TGTGCCAGTAGTAACACCAGGGAAACTGAAGCTTTCTTT. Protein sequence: CASSNTRETEAFF.

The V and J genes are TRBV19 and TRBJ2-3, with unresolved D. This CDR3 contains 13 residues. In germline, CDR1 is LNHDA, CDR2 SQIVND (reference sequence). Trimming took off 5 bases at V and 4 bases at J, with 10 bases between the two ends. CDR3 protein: CASSFPHSDTQYF. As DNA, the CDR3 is TGTGCCAGTAGTTTCCCTCATTCAGATACGCAGTATTTT.

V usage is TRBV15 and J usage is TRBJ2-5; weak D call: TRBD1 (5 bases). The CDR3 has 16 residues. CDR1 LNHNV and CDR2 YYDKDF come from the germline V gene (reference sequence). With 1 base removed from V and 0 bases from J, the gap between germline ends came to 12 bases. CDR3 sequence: CATSRVVTVYQETQYF. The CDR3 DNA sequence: TGTGCCACCAGCAGAGTCGTGACAGTGTACCAAGAGACCCAGTACTTC.

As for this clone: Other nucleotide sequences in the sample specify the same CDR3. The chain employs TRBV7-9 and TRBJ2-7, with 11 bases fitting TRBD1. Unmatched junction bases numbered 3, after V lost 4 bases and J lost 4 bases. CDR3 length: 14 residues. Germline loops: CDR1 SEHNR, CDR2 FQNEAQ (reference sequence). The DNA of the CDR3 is TGTGCCAGCAGCTCAGGACAGGGGGCTTACGAGCAGTACTTC. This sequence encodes CASSSGQGAYEQYF.

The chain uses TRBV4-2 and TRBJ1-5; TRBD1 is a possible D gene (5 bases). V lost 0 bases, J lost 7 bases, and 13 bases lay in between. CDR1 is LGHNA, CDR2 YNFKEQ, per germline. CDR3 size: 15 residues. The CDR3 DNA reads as TGTGCCAGCAGCCAAGATGCCAGGGAGGACCAGCCCCAGCATTTT. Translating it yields CASSQDAREDQPQHF.

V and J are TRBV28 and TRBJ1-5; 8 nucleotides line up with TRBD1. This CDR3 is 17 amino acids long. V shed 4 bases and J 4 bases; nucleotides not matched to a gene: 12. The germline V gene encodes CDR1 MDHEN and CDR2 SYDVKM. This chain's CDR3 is CASSSLRVRDRNQPQHF. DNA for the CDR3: TGTGCCAGCAGTTCCCTCCGGGTACGGGACAGGAATCAGCCCCAGCATTTT.

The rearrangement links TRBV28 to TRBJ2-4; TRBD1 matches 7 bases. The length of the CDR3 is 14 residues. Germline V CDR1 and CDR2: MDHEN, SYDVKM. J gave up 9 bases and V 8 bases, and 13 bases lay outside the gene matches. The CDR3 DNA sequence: TGTGCCAGCCAAAGACAGGGAATGTCTGGCATTCAGTACTTC. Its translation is CASQRQGMSGIQYF.

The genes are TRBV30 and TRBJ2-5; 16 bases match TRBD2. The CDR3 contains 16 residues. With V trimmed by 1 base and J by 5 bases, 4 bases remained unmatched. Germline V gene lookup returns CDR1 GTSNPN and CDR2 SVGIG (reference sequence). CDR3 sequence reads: CAWSAGTSGRGETQYF. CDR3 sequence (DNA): TGTGCCTGGAGTGCGGGGACTAGCGGGAGGGGCGAGACCCAGTACTTC.